Following are 7 T cell receptor beta chains from one sample sequenced in a study of post-analysis software for immune sequencing data. The study, taken as a whole, reports: Patients used about 5 TRBV segments, including TRBV5-6, TRBV5-1 and TRBV20-1, more often than controls.

The TCR beta cDNA libraries carried unique molecular identifiers. TCRdb reprocessed the PCR reads with MiXCR, giving one entry per CDR3 protein. The table records roughly 670,000 distinct CDR3 sequences, over 45% of them present only once. No antigen has been identified for these receptors. Sequenced input: blood. The receptors shown here come from a girl aged 2 to 10 with multiple sclerosis.

In its sample, this clonotype was seen a few times. J is TRBJ2-7 and V is TRBV20-1; D gene ambiguous. The CDR3 runs to 11 residues. The V gene lost 4 bases and the J gene lost 3 bases, with 7 bases spanning the gap. The germline V gene has CDR1 DFQATT and CDR2 SNEGSKA (reference sequence). In DNA, the CDR3 is TGCAGTGCTAACTCGGGCTACGAGCAGTACTTC. Protein sequence: CSANSGYEQYF.

This chain joins TRBV7-6 and TRBJ2-3; 7 bases agree with TRBD2. The V and J ends lost 0 bases and 4 bases, in that order; junction bases with no gene match: 4. The CDR3 has 15 amino acids. CDR1 is SGHVS, CDR2 FNYEAQ, per germline. CDR3 bases: TGTGCCAGCAGCTTAGCGGGACTATACGCAGATACGCAGTATTTT. As protein: CASSLAGLYADTQYF.

This clonotype was seen only a few times. This chain connects TRBV20-1 to TRBJ2-5; 11 bases agree with TRBD2. The trim removed 5 bases at V and 2 bases at J, leaving 1 base unmatched. Germline lookup yields CDR1 DFQATT and CDR2 SNEGSKA (reference sequence). CDR3 length: 13 residues. For the CDR3, the DNA is TGCAGTGCTCGACTAGCGGGGCAAGAGACCCAGTACTTC. Amino acids: CSARLAGQETQYF.

This clonotype was detected only a few times. The chain combines TRBV11-2 with TRBJ2-1, with a tentative D call TRBD2 (6 bases). The CDR3 is 16 amino acids. CDR1 is SGHAT, CDR2 FQNNGV, per germline. Trimming pared 2 bases from V and 6 bases from J, leaving 17 bases between. The CDR3 spells CASSLFRAGRTNEQFF. CDR3 DNA sequence: TGTGCCAGCAGCTTATTTAGGGCGGGGAGAACCAATGAGCAGTTCTTC. The full variable domain, rest sourced from reference TRBV11-2 and TRBJ2-1, is EAGVAQSPRYKIIEKRQSVAFWCNPISGHATLYWYQQILGQGPKLLIQFQNNGVVDDSQLPKDRFSAERLKGVDSTLKIQPAKLEDSAVYLCASSLFRAGRTNEQFFGPGTRLTVL.

The CDR3 region has the DNA TGTGCCAGCAGCTACAGACAGGGCAACCCGTACCAAGAGACCCAGTACTTC. This encodes CASSYRQGNPYQETQYF. The rearrangement joins TRBV7-2 to TRBJ2-5; 7 bases map to TRBD1. The CDR3 sequence is 17 residues long. Trimming at V came to 4 bases and at J to 0 bases, leaving 11 bases not matched to a gene. Germline lookup yields CDR1 SGHTA and CDR2 FQGNSA.

The chain links TRBV29-1 to TRBJ2-3, with D perhaps TRBD1 or TRBD2 (6 bases each). The CDR3 is made up of 16 amino acids. Germline CDR1 reads SQVTM; CDR2 reads ANQGSEA. The V and J ends lost 6 bases and 4 bases respectively, with 23 bases between them. The CDR3 nucleotides read TGCAGCGTCTCGGGACCGGGGGCCGGAGGCCCAGATACGCAGTATTTT. The encoded protein is CSVSGPGAGGPDTQYF.

This chain uses TRBV27 with TRBJ2-3; D unclear. Germline CDR1 is MNHEY and CDR2 is SMNVEV (reference sequence). The CDR3 sequence is 13 residues long. The V end was cut by 9 bases, the J end by 5 bases, with 15 bases between. As DNA, the CDR3 is TGTGCCAGTTACCTATACCCAGGAGATACGCAGTATTTT. This translates into CASYLYPGDTQYF.